This T cell receptor beta chain was retrieved from a study of blood T cell repertoires in COVID-19. The overall study: Collection of acute and convalescent COVID-19 samples took place in the United States, Italy and Spain. The analysed material was cDNA or gDNA that came from T cells, B-cell-depleted T cells, or PBMCs.

As handled by the study authors: Estimation of nucleated cell counts was performed using reference gene primer amplification. Sequencing was performed with immunoSEQ multiplex PCR; in TCRdb, only in-frame clones are kept and a portion is missing. V, J and clone size were drawn from that table, and D and trimming were deduced from the DNA. The repertoire consists of 90,000 to 130,000 clones, with 75% to 90% occurring once and the leading ten covering 7% to 9.5%. CDR3 size: 13 residues. After removal of 10 bases from V and 3 bases from J, the junction contained 4 bases not matched to a gene. From germline, CDR1 is WSHSY and CDR2 SAAADI.

Sequenced sample: peripheral blood. The clonotype originates from a man in his 70s with acute or convalescent COVID-19. The rearrangement links TRBV10-2 to TRBJ2-7; 12 bases line up with TRBD2. The CDR3 DNA reads as TGCGCCACTACTAGCGGGAGGTTCTACGAGCAGTACTTC. This translates into CATTSGRFYEQYF.